The next 22 T cell receptor beta chains were all read from a single sample in a study of OX40 agonist ivuxolimab in advanced cancers. Libraries were prepared by immunoSEQ multiplex PCR; TCRdb keeps only in-frame clonotypes and omits some of them. The data contain some 45,000 clones, about 79% of them singletons. Sequencing used CD4+ or CD8+ T cells sorted from blood, obtained in a trial of the OX40 agonist ivuxolimab. The receptors were gathered from an adult with an advanced solid tumor such as melanoma, head and neck, liver or kidney cancer.

V and J are TRBV6-5 and TRBJ1-4; TRBD1 agrees at 7 bases. Germline trimming cut 6 bases from V and 4 bases from J; bases unmatched to any gene: 8. Germline-derived CDR1 and CDR2 are MNHEY and SVGAGI. This CDR3 spans 15 amino acids. CDR3 coding DNA: TGTGCCAGCAGCGTCCGGACAGGCCATAATGAAAAACTGTTTTTT. Translated, it gives CASSVRTGHNEKLFF.

The chain couples TRBV27 to TRBJ2-3; TRBD2 is a possible D gene (6 bases). This CDR3 has 13 amino acids. Germline V gene data show CDR1 as MNHEY and CDR2 as SMNVEV (reference sequence). V lost 8 bases, J lost 1 base, and 10 bases lay in between. The CDR3 bases are TGTGCCAGCCGGGACTCAGGCACAGATACGCAGTATTTT. This gives the protein CASRDSGTDTQYF.

V gene TRBV29-1 combines with J gene TRBJ2-7, with 11 bases fitting TRBD2. This CDR3 has 13 amino acids. Germline V gene lookup returns CDR1 SQVTM and CDR2 ANQGSEA. The V gene end was trimmed by 6 bases and the J gene end by 4 bases; junction bases not matched to a gene: 5. CDR3 DNA sequence: TGCAGCGTAGCCAGGACTAGCGGGTACGAGCAGTACTTC. This gives the protein CSVARTSGYEQYF.

This clone was counted a few times. Here the CDR3 reads CASSEGRLYGYTF. The CDR3 region has the DNA TGTGCCAGCAGTGAAGGACGGCTCTATGGCTACACCTTC. The chain combines TRBV6-1 with TRBJ1-2, with D unresolved. This CDR3 spans 13 amino acids. The V end lost 1 base, the J end lost 4 bases, and 7 bases lay between the germline ends. In germline, CDR1 is MNHNS, CDR2 SASEGT.

V is TRBV4-3 and J is TRBJ1-1, with D maybe TRBD1 (5 bases). This CDR3 spans 15 amino acids. V was pared by 4 bases and J by 0 bases, with 12 bases between. Germline V CDR1 and CDR2: LGHNA, YSLEER. CDR3: CASSLSRVMNTEAFF. The CDR3 nucleotides are TGCGCCAGCAGCCTGAGCAGGGTCATGAACACTGAAGCTTTCTTT.

V gene TRBV19 combines with J gene TRBJ1-4, with TRBD1 identical over 8 bases. Germline lookup yields CDR1 LNHDA and CDR2 SQIVND (reference sequence). The CDR3 is 13 amino acids. V shed 6 bases and J 8 bases; nucleotides not matched to a gene: 5. The CDR3 DNA follows: TGTGCCAGTAGCGACAGGGGAGGGGAAAAACTGTTTTTT. Translating gives CASSDRGGEKLFF.

The count of this clone is one. The chain has TRBV28 and TRBJ1-1; 8 bases align to TRBD1. The V segment lost 3 bases and the J segment 4 bases; nucleotides outside the gene matches: 7. Germline V gene lookup returns CDR1 MDHEN and CDR2 SYDVKM. The CDR3 length is 15 residues. CDR3 DNA sequence: TGTGCCAGCAGTTTTTCGGGAACAGGGGGCACTGAAGCTTTCTTT. Translation gives CASSFSGTGGTEAFF.

The J gene is TRBJ2-7, the V gene TRBV29-1; D unclear. V lost 5 bases to trimming and J lost 3 bases, with 5 bases between them. Germline values: CDR1 SQVTM, CDR2 ANQGSEA. The CDR3 is 10 amino acids. CDR3 nucleotides: TGCAGCGTTTCTGACTACGAGCAGTACTTC. Encoded protein: CSVSDYEQYF.

This sequence joins TRBV7-2 and TRBJ1-1; no reliable D call. The germline V and J ends were trimmed by 1 base and 0 bases, with 9 bases remaining between them. Germline V lookup: CDR1 SGHTA, CDR2 FQGNSA. This CDR3 contains 15 residues. CDR3 sequence: CASSLGSNLNTEAFF. The CDR3 DNA follows: TGTGCCAGCAGCTTAGGAAGTAACTTGAACACTGAAGCTTTCTTT.

On this clone itself: This CDR3 is also generated by other DNA sequences in the sample. The rearrangement uses TRBV15 and TRBJ1-3; a weak D match, TRBD1 (5 bases). Trimming took 1 base from V and 1 from J, leaving 8 bases between them. The germline V gene has CDR1 LNHNV and CDR2 YYDKDF (reference sequence). This CDR3 is built from 15 residues. The CDR3 nucleotides read TGTGCCACCAGCAGAGTGGGGGGATCTGGAAACACCATATATTTT. Its translation is CATSRVGGSGNTIYF.

This chain joins TRBV6-1 and TRBJ1-4, with D unresolved. Trimming pared 4 bases from V and 0 bases from J, leaving 12 bases between. Germline values: CDR1 MNHNS, CDR2 SASEGT. The CDR3 runs 16 residues. CDR3 region: CASSVLAPATNEKLFF. The CDR3 DNA reads TGTGCCAGCAGTGTACTTGCCCCTGCAACTAATGAAAAACTGTTTTTT.

V is TRBV19 and J is TRBJ1-2, with TRBD1 matching 11 bases. V lost 7 bases, J lost 5 bases, and 18 bases stayed unmatched. CDR1 and CDR2 (germline): LNHDA, SQIVND (reference sequence). This CDR3 spans 18 amino acids. CDR3 amino acids: CASNGRGQGAQELYGYTF. The CDR3 region has the DNA TGTGCCAGTAACGGAAGAGGACAGGGGGCGCAGGAGCTATATGGCTACACCTTC. Complete variable domain (other parts from reference TRBV19 and TRBJ1-2): DGGITQSPKYLFRKEGQNVTLSCEQNLNHDAMYWYRQDPGQGLRLIYYSQIVNDFQKGDIAEGYSVSREKKESFPLTVTSAQKNPTAFYLCASNGRGQGAQELYGYTFGSGTRLTVV.

The chain has TRBV4-1 and TRBJ1-1; no clear D gene. CDR3 length equals 14 residues. V was clipped by 0 bases and J by 8 bases, with 13 bases between them. Germline V lookup: CDR1 MGHRA, CDR2 YSYEKL. The CDR3 coding sequence is TGCGCCAGCAGCCAAGATGGTGTGAAACCCGAAGCTTTCTTT. Translating it yields CASSQDGVKPEAFF.

V is TRBV19 and J is TRBJ1-2, with D hard to call. Trimming shortened V by 7 bases and J by 4 bases, and 16 bases separated the two germline ends. The CDR3 is made up of 14 amino acids. The germline gives CDR1 LNHDA, CDR2 SQIVND (reference sequence). The CDR3 spells CASTPREPIYGYTF. In DNA, the CDR3 is TGTGCCAGTACCCCCCGCGAGCCAATCTATGGCTACACCTTC.

The chain joins TRBV27 to TRBJ2-7; unclear D gene. This CDR3 spans 14 amino acids. V was pared by 2 bases and J by 5 bases, with 13 bases between. The germline CDR1 and CDR2 sequences are MNHEY and SMNVEV (reference sequence). The CDR3 sequence is CASSLEDKDHEQYF. CDR3 in DNA: TGTGCCAGCAGTTTAGAGGATAAGGACCACGAGCAGTACTTC.

The V gene is TRBV7-3, the J gene TRBJ1-1; D may be TRBD1 (6 bases). The CDR3 loop spans 13 amino acids. Germline V gene sequence: CDR1 SGHTA, CDR2 FQGTGA. The ends were cut back, 5 bases at V and 2 bases at J, with 9 bases in the middle. DNA of the CDR3: TGTGCCAGCAGCAAGGACAGCAACACTGAAGCTTTCTTT. This gives the protein CASSKDSNTEAFF.

The chain joins TRBV7-8 to TRBJ1-5, with a weak D call TRBD1 (5 bases). The V gene's germline CDR1 is SGHVS and CDR2 FQNEAQ. Trimming took 5 bases from V and 3 from J, leaving 14 bases between them. The CDR3 contains 15 residues. The CDR3 DNA reads TGTGCCAGCAGCCCAGAGGCAGGGTACAATCAGCCCCAGCATTTT. The encoded protein is CASSPEAGYNQPQHF.

This chain uses TRBV6-6 with TRBJ2-3, with TRBD2 as a possible D gene (5 bases). CDR1 is MNHNY, CDR2 SVGAGI, per germline (reference sequence). Trimming pared 4 bases from V and 6 bases from J, leaving 11 bases between. The CDR3 loop spans 13 amino acids. The chain's CDR3 is CASSSRGMDTQYF. The CDR3 DNA follows: TGTGCCAGCAGTTCGCGAGGGATGGATACGCAGTATTTT.

CDR3 nucleotides: TGTGCCTGGAGCTTAGCGGGGAGCACAGATACGCAGTATTTT. It yields the protein CAWSLAGSTDTQYF. V usage is TRBV30 and J usage is TRBJ2-3; 8 bases are shared with TRBD2. Germline V lookup: CDR1 GTSNPN, CDR2 SVGIG (reference sequence). V lost 3 bases to trimming and J lost 0 bases; unmatched junction nucleotides: 2. The CDR3 runs 14 residues.

CDR3 loop: CASTRGQGYQPQHF. The CDR3 coding sequence is TGTGCCAGCACCAGGGGGCAGGGTTATCAGCCCCAGCATTTT. The chain couples TRBV2 to TRBJ1-5; 8 bases align to TRBD1. CDR1 is SNHLY and CDR2 is FYNNEI in the germline V gene. The CDR3 has 14 amino acids. Trimming cost V 7 bases and J 5 bases; bases outside gene matches: 7.

V and J are TRBV2 and TRBJ2-7, with D possibly being TRBD2 (5 bases). Germline loops: CDR1 SNHLY, CDR2 FYNNEI. This CDR3 spans 17 amino acids. The V and J ends lost 2 bases and 0 bases respectively, with 17 bases between them. As DNA, the CDR3 is TGTGCCAGCAGTGAATACTCCGCGGGCTTAAGCTCCTACGAGCAGTACTTC. It encodes CASSEYSAGLSSYEQYF.

This clone occurred a few times. This chain uses TRBV13 with TRBJ1-3, with D perhaps TRBD1 (6 bases). The V end lost 1 base, the J end lost 0 bases, and 10 bases lay between the germline ends. The CDR3 extends over 16 amino acids. Germline CDR1 is PRHDT and CDR2 is FYEKMQ (reference sequence). CDR3 residues: CASSLAGEGSGNTIYF. The CDR3 DNA reads as TGTGCCAGCAGCTTAGCAGGGGAAGGCTCTGGAAACACCATATATTTT.